Shown below are 3 T cell receptor beta chains from a single sample sequenced in a study of identical twins. Each CDR3 protein is one row after TCRdb ran MiXCR on the 5' RACE reads. The repertoire holds 1.5 million to 2 million distinct CDR3 sequences, less than 40% seen once, with about 0.3% in the top ten. Sequenced input: cord blood. The receptor source for this set is a newborn girl in good health.

The V call is TRBV6-5, the J call TRBJ2-3; no clear D. Germline-derived CDR1 and CDR2 are MNHEY and SVGAGI. V lost 2 bases and J lost 5, with 8 bases in between. This CDR3 contains 13 residues. CDR3 residues: CASSYHAGDTQYF. DNA of the CDR3: TGTGCCAGCAGTTACCACGCAGGAGATACGCAGTATTTT.

This clonotype was detected a few times. The chain has TRBV2 and TRBJ1-2; D remains ambiguous. The CDR3 contains 14 residues. Germline-derived CDR1 and CDR2 are SNHLY and FYNNEI. V lost 7 bases to trimming and J lost 0 bases, with 12 bases between them. The CDR3 loop is CASKWAVPNYGYTF. The CDR3 nucleotides are TGTGCCAGCAAGTGGGCAGTCCCTAACTATGGCTACACCTTC.

V gene TRBV10-3 combines with J gene TRBJ2-7, with 9 bases that match TRBD1. J lost 3 bases, V lost 10 bases, and 13 bases had no gene match. Germline-derived CDR1 and CDR2 are ENHRY and SYGVKD. This CDR3 contains 15 residues. The CDR3 bases are TGTGCCACCAGGCGAACAGGGGGCCTTTACTACGAGCAGTACTTC. Amino acids: CATRRTGGLYYEQYF.